The clone carrying this TCR beta chain was seen a handful of times. Its cognate antigen is unknown. The PCR had 60 Vbeta and 13 Jbeta primers. TCRdb keeps only in-frame clones here, not all; method: immunoSEQ multiplex PCR. Among under 250,000 clones listed, around 85% were seen once. This sample was taken from a study of cytomegalovirus exposure and HLA in healthy donors. General study results and limits: A later look showed TCR association rates differing by HLA locus, highest for DRB1 and lowest for HLA-C. Analysis performed later found 16,000 or so TCR beta sequences associated with HLA alleles at 0.05 false discovery rate. Likely technical artifact: a cluster of highly shared sequence variants. Rare sequences made up most TCRs, while some public TCRs were found in many donors.

The clonotype was recovered from a man between 45 and 60 years old in good health and CMV-seronegative. Material: PBMCs.

The CDR3 DNA reads TGTGCCAGCAGTTCTCCGGGGGTAGACAATTCACCCCTCCACTTT. The encoded protein is CASSSPGVDNSPLHF. The chain couples TRBV28 to TRBJ1-6; D may be TRBD1 (5 bases). Germline assignment: CDR1 MDHEN and CDR2 SYDVKM. V was clipped by 4 bases and J by 7 bases, with 14 bases between them. The CDR3 is made up of 15 amino acids.